This T cell receptor (beta chain) was identified in a study of blood T cell repertoires in COVID-19. Study in general: COVID-19 samples collected from the United States, Italy and Spain covered acute and convalescent phases. The cDNA or gDNA used as material had been derived from T cells, B-cell-depleted T cells, or PBMCs.

The method was immunoSEQ multiplex PCR; TCRdb's version includes in-frame clones alone and lacks a portion of them. The table includes roughly 340,000 clones, roughly 86% detected once. The V gene lost 1 base and the J gene lost 4 bases, with 7 bases spanning the gap. Germline CDR1 SGHTA, CDR2 FQGNSA. The CDR3 extends over 13 amino acids. Source material: peripheral blood. The clonotype originates from a woman in her 70s with COVID-19, enrolled during active disease. The chain has TRBV7-2 and TRBJ1-2; no clear D gene. This chain's CDR3 is CASSLGRIYGYTF. DNA for the CDR3: TGTGCCAGCAGCTTAGGCAGGATCTATGGCTACACCTTC. The entire variable domain, with the rest obtained from reference TRBV7-2 and TRBJ1-2, is as follows: GAGVSQSPSNKVTEKGKDVELRCDPISGHTALYWYRQSLGQGLEFLIYFQGNSAPDKSGLPSDRFSAERTGGSVSTLTIQRTQQEDSAVYLCASSLGRIYGYTFGSGTRLTVV.